Sequencing of this T cell receptor (beta chain) was carried out in a study of blood T cell repertoires in COVID-19. Overall study: There were acute and convalescent COVID-19 samples, and they came from the United States, Italy and Spain.

TCRdb keeps only in-frame clones here, not all; method: immunoSEQ multiplex PCR. The profile shows around 250,000 clones, approximately 90% of them singletons. Exposed study participants had met a COVID-19 case within 2 weeks before entry. Germline CDR1 and CDR2: SNHLY and FYNNEI. V lost 5 bases to trimming and J lost 4 bases, with 12 bases between them. The CDR3 runs 14 residues. This sequence originates from a man aged 40-49 years who had been exposed to COVID-19. V and J are TRBV2 and TRBJ1-3; D may be TRBD1 (6 bases). The sequencing sample was made of PBMCs or T cells enriched from blood (not recorded which). The CDR3 here is CASSMGASGNTIYF. Here the CDR3 DNA reads TGTGCCAGCAGTATGGGGGCGTCCGGAAACACCATATATTTT.